The T cell receptor (beta chain) under discussion was sequenced for a study of T cell responses to AZD1222 COVID-19 vaccine (dated by TCRdb to the early 2020s). Concerning the study at large: AZD1222 recipients with second doses at about 4 weeks or about 12 weeks were pooled, because spike-specific TCR depth and breadth did not differ between schedules. A total of 233 trial participants underwent TCR sequencing, of whom around 200 received two doses of AZD1222 and about 25 received two doses of the MenACWY control vaccine. Enrollment into the trials was organized by age into subgroups of 18-55, 56-69 and 70-plus years, and those subgroups contained roughly 160, 29 and 62 TCR-sequenced participants, respectively.

Note on this clone: Its antigen is unknown. Base quality data are lacking; no much larger clone is found one base away.

Study-wide conclusions, independent of this receptor: Vaccine-associated CD4 TCRs spanned the whole spike protein, with dominant responses in regions 160-218 and 743-854. Participants were mostly white British and included more females than males, and it was suggested by the authors that clonal diversity may have been underestimated. Because no samples from the day 14 peak response were available, repertoires could be characterized only after the peak T cell response. Conclusions about previously exposed vaccinees are limited, since just 5 to 7 AZD1222 recipients were seropositive for SARS-CoV-2 at baseline. After two AZD1222 doses, spike-specific TCR breadth and depth were significantly higher than at day 0 and than in MenACWY recipients. Reportedly, close to half of the unique spike-specific TCRs recognized epitopes lying outside the regions that are mutated in the B.1.351 and B.1.1.7 variants. In the small 56-69-year group, the increase in depth fell short of significance, most likely because of low power.

V loses 3 bases, J loses 1 base, and the germline ends lie 9 bases apart. Via the germline V gene, CDR1 is SGHAT and CDR2 FQNNGV. Its CDR3 holds 14 amino acids, cysteine through phenylalanine. The kept DNA is CDR3 alone, 42 bases in frame from the first base. The CDR3 regions of human TCRbeta chains were analyzed by immunosequencing. Under the source paper's analysis protocol: TCRs in the repertoires were matched against a reference library of SARS-CoV-2-specific TCRs that had been generated with the MIRA antigen-specificity platform. Breadth was defined as the fraction of unique TCRs that were SARS-CoV-2-associated. Depth was defined as the fraction of total T cells that were SARS-CoV-2-associated. Using the MIRA data, each spike-specific TCR was mapped to the spike region that the TCR reacts to and placed in a CD4 or CD8 class. Log10-transformed breadth and depth values were compared by one-way ANOVA with Sidak's multiple comparisons tests. Here the immuneACCESS table is served through TCRdb, limited to in-frame sequences with V and J called. Missing clones are a known gap in these copies; in checked studies unresolved V genes cover under half, and the rest lacks a known reason. V and J calls and clone size are as listed in that table; D and trimming were resolved from the DNA. Counted in this sample were about 140,000 clones; approximately 90% of them appeared once. The ten largest clones take up 4.5% to 6.5% of the sample.

The sample's time point label, in plain terms: baseline before first vaccination. The vaccinee samples were drawn from two UK trials, COV001 and COV002, one of which was a single-blind randomized controlled phase 2/3 trial testing AZD1222 (ChAdOx1 nCoV-19) in healthy adults. For TCRbeta chain sequencing, PBMC samples were collected from trial participants at day 0 and at day 28 after the second dose. The clonotype was recovered from an adult in good health. The input for sequencing was peripheral blood, taken on day 0 of AZD1222 vaccination. This receptor chain uses TRBV11-2 and TRBJ1-1; too little of a D gene remains to name it. The CDR3 amino acid sequence is: CASSFTTPNTEAFF. The DNA reads as follows: TGTGCCAGCAGCTTTACCACGCCGAACACTGAAGCTTTCTTT.